This TCR beta chain was identified in a study of T-cell memory formation after mild COVID-19. Study overall: Largely donor-specific TCR clusters were found. Study-level points and caveats: The SARS-CoV-2 specificity of second-wave clones reaching peak at day 37 remained unverified.

In TCRdb, the 5' RACE reads were re-called with MiXCR into one record per CDR3 protein. The repertoire holds 55,000 to 75,000 distinct CDR3 sequences, with 28% as singletons. Notes on this clonotype: Its specificity is not known.

Specimen: PBMCs or a T cell subset sorted from them (not recorded which). The TCR sequence derives from a man younger than 35 who had mild COVID-19 (a few samples of this study predate the infection). Cell type and time point are not known.

Here the CDR3 reads CSVDPRWGQNEQFF. The DNA for the CDR3 is TGCAGCGTAGACCCTCGGTGGGGTCAGAATGAGCAGTTCTTC. The chain joins TRBV29-1 to TRBJ2-1; no definite D call. This CDR3 is 14 amino acids long. Looked up from germline, CDR1 is SQVTM and CDR2 is ANQGSEA. V gave up 6 bases and J gave up 7 bases, with 19 bases separating them.